This T cell receptor beta chain was captured in a study of T cells in Graves' hyperthyroidism and ophthalmopathy. Study summary: Any treatment followed the collection of peripheral blood at initial diagnosis.

The study defined stable Graves' hyperthyroidism as no ophthalmopathy progression within 18 months. The source of the PBMCs was 8.5 to 10 ml of fresh peripheral blood. TCR beta CDR3 region amplification was performed from RNA transcripts. The HTBI primer set was used in a first-round RT-PCR of the TCR CDR3. TCRdb reanalysed the multiplex PCR reads using MiXCR and keeps one entry per CDR3 protein. The sample has some 620,000 distinct CDR3 sequences; 15% to 20% are singletons. The V end lost 4 bases, the J end lost 2 bases, and 5 bases lay between the germline ends. CDR1 is SQVTM and CDR2 is ANQGSEA in the germline V gene. The CDR3 length is 12 residues. This clonotype has a handful of counts.

The clonotype was recovered from a woman aged 30 to 39 with Graves' hyperthyroidism. Sequenced input: blood. The chain uses TRBV29-1 and TRBJ2-2; D is ambiguous. Here the CDR3 reads CSVGGNTGELFF. CDR3 bases: TGCAGCGTTGGTGGAAACACCGGGGAGCTGTTTTTT.